This T cell receptor beta chain came from a study of human versus mouse CDR3 diversity and MHC coevolution. At the level of the study: Valid reads per sample ranged from roughly 5.5 x 10^6 to 1.8 x 10^7.

General study points: iCHAO1 estimated the human TCR beta repertoire at roughly 1.5 million clonotypes.

Concerning this clone itself: Its cognate antigen is unknown.

With 1 base removed from V and 2 bases from J, the gap between germline ends came to 16 bases. This CDR3 has 17 amino acids. Germline V gene data show CDR1 as SGHAT and CDR2 as FQNNGV. Assay used: immunoSEQ multiplex PCR; TCRdb lists only in-frame clones, some missing. The top ten hold approximately 17% of the sample, which has 55,000 to 65,000 clones, 85% to 95% seen once. The sequenced sample consisted of naive CD4+ T cells from blood. Subset defined: CD45RO-negative CD62L-positive naive CD4 T cells. The sequence was collected from a person aged 60 to 70 in good health. V gene TRBV11-2 combines with J gene TRBJ2-3; D ambiguous. The CDR3, as DNA: TGTGCCAGCAGCTTAGCCTTGTACTCTGATTCCACAGATACGCAGTATTTT. It is translated as CASSLALYSDSTDTQYF.